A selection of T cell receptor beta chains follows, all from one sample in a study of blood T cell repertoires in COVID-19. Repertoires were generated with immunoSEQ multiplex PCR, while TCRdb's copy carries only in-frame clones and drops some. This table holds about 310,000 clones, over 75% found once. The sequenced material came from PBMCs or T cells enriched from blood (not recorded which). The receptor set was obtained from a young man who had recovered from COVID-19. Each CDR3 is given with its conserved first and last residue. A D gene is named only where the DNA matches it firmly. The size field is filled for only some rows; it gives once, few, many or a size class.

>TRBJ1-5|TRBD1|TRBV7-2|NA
TGTGCCAGCAGCTCAGGGACAGGGCATTATAGCAATCAGCCCCAGCATTTT
CASSSGTGHYSNQPQHF
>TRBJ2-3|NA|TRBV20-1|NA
TGCAGTGCCAGATGGAGGGATACGCAGTATTTT
CSARWRDTQYF
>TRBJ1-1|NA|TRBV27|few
TGTGCCAGCAGTTCAAGTGGATTCAGGGGAAGCACTGAAGCTTTCTTT
CASSSSGFRGSTEAFF
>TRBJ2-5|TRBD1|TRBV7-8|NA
TGTGCCAGCAGCTTGGGGACAGGGGAACAAGAGACCCAGTACTTC
CASSLGTGEQETQYF
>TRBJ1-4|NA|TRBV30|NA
TGTGCCTGGAACTTACCTGAGAATGAAAAACTGTTTTTT
CAWNLPENEKLFF
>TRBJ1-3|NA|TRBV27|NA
TGTGCCAGCAGTTTAGGAGGCAGGTACTCTGGAAACACCATATATTTT
CASSLGGRYSGNTIYF
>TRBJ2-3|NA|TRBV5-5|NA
TGTGCCAGCGGCAGATCTGGCACAGATACGCAGTATTTT
CASGRSGTDTQYF
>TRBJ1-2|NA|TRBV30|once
TGTGCCTGGAGTGTTAATCTTCTCTATGGCTACACCTTC
CAWSVNLLYGYTF
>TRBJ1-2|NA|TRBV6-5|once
TGTGCCAGCAGTTACTCGCGGGGGGCGGACTATGGCTACACCTTC
CASSYSRGADYGYTF
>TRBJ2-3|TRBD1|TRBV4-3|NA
TGCGCCAGCAGCCAAGATTTTGGACAGGGGACAGATACGCAGTATTTT
CASSQDFGQGTDTQYF
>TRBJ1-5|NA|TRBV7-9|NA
TGTGCCAGCAGCTTGGGGAGGGTTGGCAATCAGCCCCAGCATTTT
CASSLGRVGNQPQHF
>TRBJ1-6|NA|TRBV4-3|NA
TGCGCCAGCAGCCAGGTTACAGGGAGCTCCTATAATTCACCCCTCCACTTT
CASSQVTGSSYNSPLHF
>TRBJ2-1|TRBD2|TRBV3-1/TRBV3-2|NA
TGTGCCAGCAGCCAATCTAGCGGGGGGCGCTACAATGAGCAGTTCTTC
CASSQSSGGRYNEQFF
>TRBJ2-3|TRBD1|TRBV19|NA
TGTGCCAGCACAGGGGACACAGATACGCAGTATTTT
CASTGDTDTQYF
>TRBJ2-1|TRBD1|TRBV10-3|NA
TGTGCCATCTCGGACGGCGGGACAGGGGGGCCTAATGAGCAGTTCTTC
CAISDGGTGGPNEQFF